Following are 32 T cell receptor beta chains from one sample sequenced in a study of blood T cell repertoires in COVID-19. Only in-frame clones appear in the TCRdb table, and some are missing; sequencing was by immunoSEQ multiplex PCR. The table shows 200,000 to 250,000 clones, with around 90% occurring only once. Material for sequencing was peripheral blood. The receptor source for this set is a man in his fifties or sixties who had recovered from COVID-19.

The chain carries TRBV2 and TRBJ2-7; D ambiguous. Germline V CDR1 and CDR2: SNHLY, FYNNEI. V lost 9 bases and J 4 bases, leaving 22 bases between the germline ends. This CDR3 spans 15 amino acids. The DNA for the CDR3 is TGTGCCAGACAGCCCGTCGGCCGAAGTTTTTACGAGCAGTACTTC. Amino acids: CARQPVGRSFYEQYF.

The CDR3 loop reads CASSLGRGNAWGANEKLFF. The CDR3 coding sequence is TGTGCCAGCAGCTTAGGACGGGGGAACGCATGGGGTGCTAATGAAAAACTGTTTTTT. The chain employs TRBV7-9 and TRBJ1-4; TRBD1 might be the D (5 bases). The CDR3 length is 19 residues. CDR1 is SEHNR, CDR2 FQNEAQ, per germline (reference sequence). V lost 1 base to trimming and J lost 3 bases, with 21 bases between them.

The chain links TRBV5-1 to TRBJ2-2, with TRBD2 matching over 7 bases. Germline V gives CDR1 SGHRS, CDR2 YFSETQ. Unmatched junction bases numbered 16, after V lost 9 bases and J lost 5 bases. The CDR3 has 16 residues. CDR3 amino acids: CATAVDPGRRTGELFF. The CDR3 coding sequence is TGCGCCACCGCGGTTGACCCCGGGAGGCGGACCGGGGAGCTGTTTTTT. Variable domain in full (rest from reference TRBV5-1 and TRBJ2-2): KAGVTQTPRYLIKTRGQQVTLSCSPISGHRSVSWYQQTPGQGLQFLFEYFSETQRNKGNFPGRFSGRQFSNSRSEMNVSTLELGDSALYLCATAVDPGRRTGELFFGEGSRLTVL.

CDR3 protein: CASRESSGPSTDTQYF. As DNA, the CDR3 is TGCGCCAGCAGGGAATCTAGCGGACCTAGCACAGATACGCAGTATTTT. The chain carries TRBV10-2 and TRBJ2-3, with 7 nucleotides matching TRBD2. Germline values: CDR1 WSHSY, CDR2 SAAADI. Losses at the gene ends were 6 bases for V and 0 bases for J; bases not matched to a gene: 9. The CDR3 loop spans 16 amino acids.

This chain links TRBV5-1 with TRBJ1-2; the D is unclear. The CDR3 is 14 residues long. V lost 0 bases and J 3 bases, leaving 9 bases between the germline ends. Germline loops: CDR1 SGHRS, CDR2 YFSETQ. The CDR3, as DNA: TGCGCCAGCAGCTTGGCGGGAGAGCACTATGGCTACACCTTC. Encoded protein: CASSLAGEHYGYTF.

This sequence joins TRBV19 and TRBJ1-6, with 8 bases fitting TRBD1. V lost 6 bases, J lost 5 bases, and 15 bases stayed unmatched. CDR3 length: 18 residues. Per germline, CDR1 LNHDA and CDR2 SQIVND (reference sequence). Here the CDR3 reads CASSIARPGTGHNSPLHF. CDR3 nucleotides: TGTGCCAGTAGCATCGCCCGCCCCGGGACAGGCCATAATTCACCCCTCCACTTT.

The gene calls are TRBV7-3 and TRBJ1-4, with D uncertain. CDR1 SGHTA and CDR2 FQGTGA come from the germline V gene. Trimming cost V 5 bases and J 0 bases, with 16 bases left between them. This CDR3 comprises 17 residues. The chain's CDR3 is CASSEAGPTTTNEKLFF. The CDR3 DNA reads as TGTGCCAGCAGCGAGGCGGGCCCTACGACAACTAATGAAAAACTGTTTTTT.

The chain recombines TRBV24-1 with TRBJ2-7; 9 bases are a match to TRBD1. V lost 4 bases and J lost 5; bases outside the gene matches: 8. This CDR3 region has 15 residues. Germline CDR1 and CDR2: KGHDR and SFDVKD. CDR3 residues: CATSEGQGGKDEQYF. CDR3 nucleotides: TGTGCCACCAGTGAGGGACAGGGCGGTAAGGACGAGCAGTACTTC.

The chain is built from TRBV2 and TRBJ1-5; 9 nucleotides align to TRBD1. The V gene end was trimmed by 4 bases and the J gene end by 0 bases; junction bases not matched to a gene: 4. The CDR3 is 16 residues long. CDR1 is SNHLY and CDR2 is FYNNEI in the germline V gene. The CDR3 sequence: CASSGDRAYSNQPQHF. CDR3 sequence (DNA): TGTGCCAGCAGTGGGGACAGGGCTTATAGCAATCAGCCCCAGCATTTT.

This chain links TRBV5-1 with TRBJ2-3; maybe TRBD2 (5 bases). The germline gives CDR1 SGHRS, CDR2 YFSETQ. The CDR3 runs 13 residues. V was trimmed by 4 bases and J by 6 bases, leaving 12 bases between them. The CDR3 nucleotides read TGCGCCAGCAGCCCGGACTTTGGGGATACGCAGTATTTT. This gives the protein CASSPDFGDTQYF. The entire variable domain, with the rest obtained from reference TRBV5-1 and TRBJ2-3, is as follows: KAGVTQTPRYLIKTRGQQVTLSCSPISGHRSVSWYQQTPGQGLQFLFEYFSETQRNKGNFPGRFSGRQFSNSRSEMNVSTLELGDSALYLCASSPDFGDTQYFGPGTRLTVL.

On this clone itself: Additional DNA sequences in this sample encode the identical CDR3. The V and J genes are TRBV18 and TRBJ2-1, with 12 bases identical to TRBD2. This CDR3 comprises 14 residues. J gave up 7 bases and V 3 bases, and 1 base lay outside the gene matches. Germline CDR1 and CDR2: KGHSH and LQKENI. Here the CDR3 reads CASSPTSGSNEQFF. CDR3 nucleotides: TGTGCCAGCTCACCGACTAGCGGGAGTAATGAGCAGTTCTTC. Filled out from reference TRBV18 and TRBJ2-1, the complete variable domain reads NAGVMQNPRHLVRRRGQEARLRCSPMKGHSHVYWYRQLPEEGLKFMVYLQKENIIDESGMPKERFSAEFPKEGPSILRIQQVVRGDSAAYFCASSPTSGSNEQFFGPGTRLTVL.

The rearrangement uses TRBV5-6 and TRBJ1-1; 7 bases are a match to TRBD1. CDR1 is SGHDT, CDR2 YYEEEE, per germline. J was trimmed by 5 bases and V by 1 base; bases with no gene match: 17. The CDR3 is 18 amino acids. CDR3 region: CASSLSAGGRGDGTEAFF. The CDR3 DNA is TGTGCCAGCAGCTTGTCCGCAGGGGGAAGAGGAGACGGGACTGAAGCTTTCTTT.

The chain links TRBV5-1 to TRBJ1-2; 8 bases align to TRBD1. The length of the CDR3 is 14 residues. V shed 0 bases and J 8 bases; nucleotides not matched to a gene: 6. Germline V gene data show CDR1 as SGHRS and CDR2 as YFSETQ. Here the CDR3 reads CASSLEDRVLGYTF. The CDR3 region has the DNA TGCGCCAGCAGCTTGGAGGACAGGGTTTTGGGCTACACCTTC.

This clone was counted a single time. In DNA form, the CDR3 reads TGTGCCAGCAGACAAACAGGGTCTGGAAACACCATATATTTT. Translating it yields CASRQTGSGNTIYF. The J gene is TRBJ1-3, the V gene TRBV7-8; tentative D call: TRBD1 (6 bases). Per germline, CDR1 SGHVS and CDR2 FQNEAQ. The CDR3 runs 14 residues. V lost 6 bases and J 1 base, leaving 10 bases between the germline ends. Filled out from reference TRBV7-8 and TRBJ1-3, the complete variable domain reads GAGVSQSPRYKVAKRGQDVALRCDPISGHVSLFWYQQALGQGPEFLTYFQNEAQLDKSGLPSDRFFAERPEGSVSTLKIQRTQQEDSAVYLCASRQTGSGNTIYFGEGSWLTVV.

V gene TRBV30 combines with J gene TRBJ2-1; the match to TRBD2 covers 8 bases. After removal of 5 bases from V and 7 bases from J, the junction contained 7 bases not matched to a gene. Germline assignment: CDR1 GTSNPN and CDR2 SVGIG (reference sequence). This CDR3 contains 13 residues. The CDR3 loop reads CAWDRGGANEQFF. The CDR3 DNA is TGTGCCTGGGATCGGGGGGGGGCTAATGAGCAGTTCTTC.

The chain uses TRBV4-2 and TRBJ1-2; D remains ambiguous. The CDR3 totals 14 residues. CDR1 and CDR2 (germline): LGHNA, YNFKEQ. V was pared by 5 bases and J by 7 bases, with 17 bases between. CDR3 nucleotide sequence: TGTGCCAGCAGCGGGCGGGAACGACTGACTGGCTACACCTTC. Its translation: CASSGRERLTGYTF.

CDR3 amino acids: CASSLKDRYSGNTIYF. CDR3 DNA: TGTGCCAGCAGCCTTAAGGACAGGTACTCTGGAAACACCATATATTTT. V and J are TRBV7-8 and TRBJ1-3; 7 bases are shared with TRBD1. V lost 5 bases to trimming and J lost 0 bases; unmatched junction nucleotides: 7. Germline loops: CDR1 SGHVS, CDR2 FQNEAQ. The CDR3 sequence is 16 residues long.

This chain joins TRBV4-2 and TRBJ2-1, with 10 bases aligning to TRBD1. Germline CDR1 and CDR2: LGHNA and YNFKEQ. This CDR3 is 14 amino acids long. The V and J ends lost 4 bases and 10 bases, in that order; junction bases with no gene match: 7. CDR3 region: CASSLGQGFEEQFF. In nucleotides, the CDR3 is TGTGCCAGCAGCCTGGGACAGGGGTTTGAGGAGCAGTTCTTC.

The chain joins TRBV5-1 to TRBJ1-2, with 7 nucleotides matching TRBD1. In germline, CDR1 is SGHRS, CDR2 YFSETQ. This CDR3 comprises 13 residues. J gave up 10 bases and V 3 bases, and 9 bases lay outside the gene matches. CDR3 nucleotides: TGCGCCAGCAGCTCCCGGACAGGCGCTTCCTACACCTTC. Its translation is CASSSRTGASYTF.

The chain employs TRBV6-4 and TRBJ2-1; D perhaps matches TRBD2 (6 bases). From germline, CDR1 is MRHNA and CDR2 SNTAGT. This CDR3 spans 13 amino acids. Trimming removed 4 bases at V and 13 bases at J, with 17 bases between. CDR3: CASSVSGATIQFF. CDR3 bases: TGTGCCAGCAGTGTTTCGGGAGCTACCATACAGTTCTTC.

There are a few counts of this clone. J is TRBJ1-4 and V is TRBV4-1; 7 bases line up with TRBD1. With V trimmed by 1 base and J by 5 bases, 4 bases remained unmatched. Looked up from germline, CDR1 is MGHRA and CDR2 is YSYEKL. The CDR3 has 15 residues. Here the CDR3 reads CASSQATGVNEKLFF. Here the CDR3 DNA reads TGCGCCAGCAGCCAAGCAACAGGGGTGAATGAAAAACTGTTTTTT.

The rearrangement links TRBV11-1 to TRBJ2-1; D might be TRBD1 (6 bases). Trimming took off 1 base at V and 7 bases at J, with 14 bases between the two ends. CDR3 length: 15 amino acids. Looked up from germline, CDR1 is SGHAT and CDR2 is FQDESV (reference sequence). The CDR3 region is CASSLGLGAINEQFF. DNA for the CDR3: TGTGCCAGCAGCTTAGGGTTGGGGGCTATTAATGAGCAGTTCTTC.

V and J are TRBV6-5 and TRBJ2-5; 11 nucleotides line up with TRBD2. Germline CDR1 reads MNHEY; CDR2 reads SVGAGI. The ends lost 0 bases at V and 5 bases at J; junction bases unmatched: 5. The CDR3 loop spans 16 amino acids. This CDR3 is CASSYSSSGGRETQYF. CDR3 bases: TGTGCCAGCAGTTACTCGTCTAGCGGGGGGCGGGAGACCCAGTACTTC.

This chain joins TRBV10-3 and TRBJ2-3; TRBD2 matches 7 bases. Germline CDR1 is ENHRY and CDR2 is SYGVKD. This CDR3 is built from 14 residues. J gave up 0 bases and V 6 bases, and 3 bases lay outside the gene matches. The CDR3 spells CAIRAGPSTDTQYF. The CDR3 DNA follows: TGTGCCATCAGAGCGGGACCGAGCACAGATACGCAGTATTTT.

V is TRBV3-1 (or the pseudogene TRBV3-2) and J is TRBJ1-3, with D unclear. Looked up from germline, CDR1 is LGHDT and CDR2 is YNNKEL (reference sequence). Trimming took 4 bases from V and 0 from J, leaving 13 bases between them. The CDR3 consists of 16 residues. The DNA for the CDR3 is TGTGCCAGCAGCCCAGCGACGGGTCTCTCTGGAAACACCATATATTTT. It specifies CASSPATGLSGNTIYF.

This chain connects TRBV7-9 to TRBJ1-2; 8 nucleotides match TRBD1. Germline CDR1 and CDR2: SEHNR and FQNEAQ (reference sequence). Trimming removed 2 bases from V and 8 bases from J; junction bases left unmatched: 4. This CDR3 spans 13 amino acids. CDR3 nucleotides: TGTGCCAGCAGCTTACAGGGGGCTGGGGGCTACACCTTC. This gives the protein CASSLQGAGGYTF.

The V call is TRBV7-3, the J call TRBJ1-3; 7 bases line up with TRBD1. The length of the CDR3 is 15 residues. Germline V CDR1 and CDR2: SGHTA, FQGTGA. The ends lost 3 bases at V and 2 bases at J; junction bases unmatched: 4. The CDR3 region is CASSFTGDPGNTIYF. CDR3 nucleotides: TGTGCCAGCAGCTTTACAGGGGACCCTGGAAACACCATATATTTT.

The rearrangement links TRBV9 to TRBJ2-7, with TRBD1 matching over 8 bases. The CDR3 covers 17 residues. Germline lookup yields CDR1 SGDLS and CDR2 YYNGEE. V shed 8 bases, J shed 2 bases, and the junction held 18 bases outside the gene matches. CDR3 loop: CASQPTNRQGKTYEQYF. The CDR3 DNA reads TGTGCCAGTCAGCCGACCAATCGACAGGGGAAGACCTACGAGCAGTACTTC. Full variable domain (missing parts from reference TRBV9 and TRBJ2-7): DSGVTQTPKHLITATGQRVTLRCSPRSGDLSVYWYQQSLDQGLQFLIQYYNGEERAKGNILERFSAQQFPDLHSELNLSSLELGDSALYFCASQPTNRQGKTYEQYFGPGTRLTVT.

This chain connects TRBV14 to TRBJ2-1, with D uncertain. CDR3 length: 15 residues. CDR1 is SGHDN, CDR2 FVKESK, per germline. Trimming shortened V by 0 bases and J by 5 bases, and 11 bases separated the two germline ends. CDR3 loop: CASSQEWAGNNEQFF. CDR3 nucleotides: TGTGCCAGCAGCCAAGAGTGGGCCGGTAACAATGAGCAGTTCTTC.

V usage is TRBV18 and J usage is TRBJ1-2, with a tentative D call TRBD1 (6 bases). Per germline, CDR1 KGHSH and CDR2 LQKENI. The CDR3 extends over 15 amino acids. Deletions cut 6 bases from V and 0 bases from J, with 14 bases between. The CDR3 loop is CASSSQGQTNYGYTF. In DNA form, the CDR3 reads TGTGCCAGCTCCTCTCAAGGACAGACTAACTATGGCTACACCTTC.

The chain joins TRBV27 to TRBJ2-3; 8 nucleotides agree with TRBD1. The CDR3 is 17 residues long. With 5 bases clipped from V and 3 bases from J, the junction kept 13 bases outside the gene matches. Germline V gene lookup returns CDR1 MNHEY and CDR2 SMNVEV (reference sequence). The CDR3 is CASSPGQGGGSTDTQYF. CDR3 nucleotides: TGTGCCAGCAGTCCAGGACAGGGTGGGGGATCGACAGATACGCAGTATTTT.

The chain is built from TRBV5-4 and TRBJ2-4; TRBD2 matches 8 bases. Germline CDR1 reads SGHNT; CDR2 reads YYREEE (reference sequence). The CDR3 consists of 16 residues. Trimming cost V 4 bases and J 3 bases; bases outside gene matches: 9. CDR3 region: CASSRGGPNGKNIQYF. In nucleotides, the CDR3 is TGTGCCAGCAGCCGGGGGGGCCCGAACGGCAAAAACATTCAGTACTTC.